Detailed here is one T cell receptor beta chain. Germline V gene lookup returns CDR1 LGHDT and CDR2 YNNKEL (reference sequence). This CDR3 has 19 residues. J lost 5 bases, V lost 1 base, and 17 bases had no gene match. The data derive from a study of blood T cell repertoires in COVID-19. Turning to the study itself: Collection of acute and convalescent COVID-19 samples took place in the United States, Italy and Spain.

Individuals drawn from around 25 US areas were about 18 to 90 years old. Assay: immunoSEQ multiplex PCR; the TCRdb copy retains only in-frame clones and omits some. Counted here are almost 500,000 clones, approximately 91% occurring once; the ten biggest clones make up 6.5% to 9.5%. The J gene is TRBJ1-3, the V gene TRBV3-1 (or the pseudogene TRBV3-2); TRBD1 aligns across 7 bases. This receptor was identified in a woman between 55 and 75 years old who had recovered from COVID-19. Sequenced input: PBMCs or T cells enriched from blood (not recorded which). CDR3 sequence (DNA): TGTGCCAGCAGCCAAGTGGGAAAGGGGGCCGGGATTTTTAGAAACACCATATATTTT. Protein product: CASSQVGKGAGIFRNTIYF.